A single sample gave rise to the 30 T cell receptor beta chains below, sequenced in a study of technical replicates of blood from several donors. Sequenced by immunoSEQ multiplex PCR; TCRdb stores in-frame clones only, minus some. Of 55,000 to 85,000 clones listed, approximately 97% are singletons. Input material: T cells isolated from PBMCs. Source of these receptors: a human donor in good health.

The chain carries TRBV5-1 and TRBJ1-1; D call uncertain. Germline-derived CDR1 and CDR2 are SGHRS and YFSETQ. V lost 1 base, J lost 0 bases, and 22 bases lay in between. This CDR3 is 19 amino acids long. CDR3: CASSLPLRFGESMNTEAFF. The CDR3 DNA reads TGCGCCAGCAGCTTGCCTTTGCGGTTCGGGGAATCTATGAACACTGAAGCTTTCTTT.

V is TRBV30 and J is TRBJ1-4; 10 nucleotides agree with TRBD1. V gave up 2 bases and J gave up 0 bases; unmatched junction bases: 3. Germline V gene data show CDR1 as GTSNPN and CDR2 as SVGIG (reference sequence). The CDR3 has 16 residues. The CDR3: CAWSPGTGATNEKLFF. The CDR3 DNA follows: TGTGCCTGGAGTCCCGGGACAGGGGCAACTAATGAAAAACTGTTTTTT.

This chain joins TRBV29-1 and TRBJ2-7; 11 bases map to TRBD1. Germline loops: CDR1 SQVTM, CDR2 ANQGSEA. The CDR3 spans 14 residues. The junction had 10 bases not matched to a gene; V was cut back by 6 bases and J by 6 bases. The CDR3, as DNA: TGCAGCGTCCTAGGGGGACAGGGGGTAGGCGAGCAGTACTTC. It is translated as CSVLGGQGVGEQYF.

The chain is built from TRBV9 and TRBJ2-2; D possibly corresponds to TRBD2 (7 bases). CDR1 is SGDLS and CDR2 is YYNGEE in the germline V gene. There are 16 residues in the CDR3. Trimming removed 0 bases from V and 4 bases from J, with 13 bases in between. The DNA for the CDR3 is TGTGCCAGCAGCGTAGGTGGAGGGGGGGGCACCGGGGAGCTGTTTTTT. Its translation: CASSVGGGGGTGELFF.

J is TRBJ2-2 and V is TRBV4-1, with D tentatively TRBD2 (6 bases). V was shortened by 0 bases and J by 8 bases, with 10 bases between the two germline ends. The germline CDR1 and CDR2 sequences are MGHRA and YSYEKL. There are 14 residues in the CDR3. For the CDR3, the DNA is TGCGCCAGCAGCCAAGATACGCGGGGTGGGGAGCTGTTTTTT. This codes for CASSQDTRGGELFF.

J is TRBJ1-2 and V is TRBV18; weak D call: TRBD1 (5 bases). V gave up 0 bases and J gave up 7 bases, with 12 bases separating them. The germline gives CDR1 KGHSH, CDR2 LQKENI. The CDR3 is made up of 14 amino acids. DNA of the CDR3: TGTGCCAGCTCACCACCGACAGATCTTCTTGGCTACACCTTC. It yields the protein CASSPPTDLLGYTF.

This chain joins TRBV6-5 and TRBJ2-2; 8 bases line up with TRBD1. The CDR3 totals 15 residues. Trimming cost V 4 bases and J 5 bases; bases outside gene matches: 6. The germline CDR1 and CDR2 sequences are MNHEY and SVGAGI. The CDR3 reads CASSLGQGQTGELFF. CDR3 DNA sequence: TGTGCCAGCAGTTTAGGACAGGGACAGACCGGGGAGCTGTTTTTT.

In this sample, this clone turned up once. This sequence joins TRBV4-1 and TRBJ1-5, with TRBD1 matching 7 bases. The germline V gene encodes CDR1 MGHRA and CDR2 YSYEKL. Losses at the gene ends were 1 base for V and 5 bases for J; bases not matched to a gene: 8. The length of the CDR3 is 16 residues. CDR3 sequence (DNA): TGCGCCAGCAGCCAAGTTCAGACAGGGTTCCATCAGCCCCAGCATTTT. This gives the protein CASSQVQTGFHQPQHF.

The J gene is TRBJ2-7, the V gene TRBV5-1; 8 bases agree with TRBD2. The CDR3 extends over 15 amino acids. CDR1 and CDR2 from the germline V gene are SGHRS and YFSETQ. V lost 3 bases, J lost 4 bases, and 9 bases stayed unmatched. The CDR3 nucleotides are TGCGCCAGCAGCTCGGAGAGCGGGAGTGTTTACGAGCAGTACTTC. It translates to CASSSESGSVYEQYF.

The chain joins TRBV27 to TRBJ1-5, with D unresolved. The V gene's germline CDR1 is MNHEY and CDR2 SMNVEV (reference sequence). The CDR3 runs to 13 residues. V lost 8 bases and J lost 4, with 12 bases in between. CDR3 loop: CASSLVPNQPQHF. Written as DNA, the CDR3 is TGTGCCAGCTCCCTCGTTCCGAATCAGCCCCAGCATTTT.

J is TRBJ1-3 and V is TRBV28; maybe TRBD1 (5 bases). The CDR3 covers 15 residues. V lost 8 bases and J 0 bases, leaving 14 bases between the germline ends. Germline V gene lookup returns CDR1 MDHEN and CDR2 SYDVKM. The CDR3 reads CASAGGLSSGNTIYF. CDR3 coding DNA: TGTGCCAGCGCGGGGGGTTTGAGCTCTGGAAACACCATATATTTT.

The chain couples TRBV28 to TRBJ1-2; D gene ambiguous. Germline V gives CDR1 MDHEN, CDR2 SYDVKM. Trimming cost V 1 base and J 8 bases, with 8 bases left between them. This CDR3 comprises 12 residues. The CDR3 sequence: CASSLSPQGYTF. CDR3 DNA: TGTGCCAGCAGTTTATCCCCCCAGGGCTACACCTTC.

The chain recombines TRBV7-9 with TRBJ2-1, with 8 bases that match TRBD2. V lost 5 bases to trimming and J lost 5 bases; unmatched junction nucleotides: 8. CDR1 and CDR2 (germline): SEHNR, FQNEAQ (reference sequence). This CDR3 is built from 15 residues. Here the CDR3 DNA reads TGTGCCAGCAGCCCGAGCGGGAGCGGGCACAATGAGCAGTTCTTC. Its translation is CASSPSGSGHNEQFF.

CDR3 sequence (DNA): TGTGCCATCAGAGAACAGGGGGCCACTAACACTGAAGCTTTCTTT. Its protein is CAIREQGATNTEAFF. V and J are TRBV10-3 and TRBJ1-1; 9 bases map to TRBD1. There are 15 residues in the CDR3. V trimming: 6 bases; J trimming: 2 bases; junction bases outside the gene matches: 7. Germline V gives CDR1 ENHRY, CDR2 SYGVKD.

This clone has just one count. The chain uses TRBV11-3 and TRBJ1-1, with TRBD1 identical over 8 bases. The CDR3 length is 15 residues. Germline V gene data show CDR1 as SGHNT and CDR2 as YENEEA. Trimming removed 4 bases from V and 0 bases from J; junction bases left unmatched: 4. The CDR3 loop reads CASSYRDRLNTEAFF. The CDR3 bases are TGTGCCAGCAGCTACCGGGACAGGCTGAACACTGAAGCTTTCTTT.

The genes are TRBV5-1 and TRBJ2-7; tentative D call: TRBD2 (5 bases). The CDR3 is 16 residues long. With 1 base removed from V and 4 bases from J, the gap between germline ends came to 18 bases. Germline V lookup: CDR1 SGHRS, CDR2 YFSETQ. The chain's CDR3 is CASSLTLEVLGYEQYF. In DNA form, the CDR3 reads TGCGCCAGCAGCTTGACGCTGGAGGTACTAGGGTACGAGCAGTACTTC.

The CDR3 is CASSFQALANYEQYF. DNA for the CDR3: TGTGCCAGCAGTTTCCAGGCCTTAGCGAATTACGAGCAGTACTTC. This rearrangement joins TRBV28 to TRBJ2-7; TRBD2 is a possible D gene (5 bases). V was pared by 3 bases and J by 4 bases, with 16 bases between. Germline V lookup: CDR1 MDHEN, CDR2 SYDVKM. This CDR3 is 15 amino acids long.

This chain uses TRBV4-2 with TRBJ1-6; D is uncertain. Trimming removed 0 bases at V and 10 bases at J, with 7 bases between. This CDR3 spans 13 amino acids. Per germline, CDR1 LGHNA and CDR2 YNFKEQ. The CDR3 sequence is CASSQEGSSPLHF. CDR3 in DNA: TGTGCCAGCAGCCAAGAAGGGAGCTCACCCCTCCACTTT.

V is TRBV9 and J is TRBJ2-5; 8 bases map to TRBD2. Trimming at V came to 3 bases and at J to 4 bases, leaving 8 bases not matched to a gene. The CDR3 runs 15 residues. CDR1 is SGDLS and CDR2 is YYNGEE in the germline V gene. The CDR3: CASSERGRVPETQYF. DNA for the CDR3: TGTGCCAGCAGCGAGCGGGGGAGGGTTCCAGAGACCCAGTACTTC.

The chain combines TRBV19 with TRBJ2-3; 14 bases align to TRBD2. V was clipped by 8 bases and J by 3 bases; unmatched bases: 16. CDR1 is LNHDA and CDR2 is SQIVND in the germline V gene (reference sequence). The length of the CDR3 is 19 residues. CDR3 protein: CASSHPPTSGGALTDTQYF. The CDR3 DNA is TGTGCCAGTTCTCATCCCCCGACTAGCGGGGGGGCCTTAACAGATACGCAGTATTTT.

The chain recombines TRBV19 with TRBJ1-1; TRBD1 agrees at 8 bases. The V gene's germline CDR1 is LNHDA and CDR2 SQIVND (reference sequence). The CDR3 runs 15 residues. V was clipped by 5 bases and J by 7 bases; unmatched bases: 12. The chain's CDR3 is CASSPSDRERDEAFF. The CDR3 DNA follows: TGTGCCAGTAGTCCTTCGGACAGGGAAAGAGATGAAGCTTTCTTT.

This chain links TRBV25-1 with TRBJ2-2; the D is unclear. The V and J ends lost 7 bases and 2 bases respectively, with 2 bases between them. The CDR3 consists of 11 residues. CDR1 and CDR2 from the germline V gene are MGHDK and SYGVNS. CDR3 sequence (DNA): TGTGCCAGCATAAACACCGGGGAGCTGTTTTTT. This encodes CASINTGELFF. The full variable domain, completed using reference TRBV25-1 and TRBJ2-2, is EADIYQTPRYLVIGTGKKITLECSQTMGHDKMYWYQQDPGMELHLIHYSYGVNSTEKGDLSSESTVSRIRTEHFPLTLESARPSHTSQYLCASINTGELFFGEGSRLTVL.

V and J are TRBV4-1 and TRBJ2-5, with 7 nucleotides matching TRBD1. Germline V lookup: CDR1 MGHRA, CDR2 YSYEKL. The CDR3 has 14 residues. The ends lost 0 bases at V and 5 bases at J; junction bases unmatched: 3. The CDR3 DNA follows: TGCGCCAGCAGCCAAGACACAGGGGTGGAGACCCAGTACTTC. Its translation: CASSQDTGVETQYF.

CDR3 sequence reads: CASSLGLANEQFF. The DNA for the CDR3 is TGTGCCAGCAGCTTGGGACTAGCGAATGAGCAGTTCTTC. V gene TRBV11-3 combines with J gene TRBJ2-1; 10 nucleotides line up with TRBD2. Germline V gene data show CDR1 as SGHNT and CDR2 as YENEEA. This CDR3 is built from 13 residues. The V and J ends lost 3 bases and 7 bases, in that order; junction bases with no gene match: 0.

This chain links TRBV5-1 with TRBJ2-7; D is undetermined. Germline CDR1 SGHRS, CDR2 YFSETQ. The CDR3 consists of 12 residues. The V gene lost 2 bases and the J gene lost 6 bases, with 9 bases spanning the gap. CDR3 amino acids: CASSLNYGEQYF. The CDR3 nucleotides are TGCGCCAGCAGCTTAAACTACGGCGAGCAGTACTTC.

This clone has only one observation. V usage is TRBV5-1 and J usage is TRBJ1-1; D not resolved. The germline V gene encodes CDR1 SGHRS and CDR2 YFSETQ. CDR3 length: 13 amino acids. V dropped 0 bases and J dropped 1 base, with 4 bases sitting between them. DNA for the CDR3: TGCGCCAGCAGCTTGGCAGGGAACACTGAAGCTTTCTTT. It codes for CASSLAGNTEAFF.

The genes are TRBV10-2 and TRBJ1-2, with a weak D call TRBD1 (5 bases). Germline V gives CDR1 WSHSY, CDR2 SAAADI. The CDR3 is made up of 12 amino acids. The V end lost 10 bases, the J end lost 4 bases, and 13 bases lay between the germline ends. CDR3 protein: CATKSGGYGYTF. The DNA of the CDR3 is TGCGCCACTAAATCGGGGGGCTATGGCTACACCTTC.

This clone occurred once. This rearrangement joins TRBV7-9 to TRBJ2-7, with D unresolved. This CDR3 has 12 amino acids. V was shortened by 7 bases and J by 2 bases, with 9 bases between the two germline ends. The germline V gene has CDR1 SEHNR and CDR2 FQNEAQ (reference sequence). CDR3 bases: TGTGCCAGCACCAAAAGCGCCTACGAGCAGTACTTC. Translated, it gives CASTKSAYEQYF. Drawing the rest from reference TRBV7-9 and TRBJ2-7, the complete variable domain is DTGVSQNPRHKITKRGQNVTFRCDPISEHNRLYWYRQTLGQGPEFLTYFQNEAQLEKSRLLSDRFSAERPKGSFSTLEIQRTEQGDSAMYLCASTKSAYEQYFGPGTRLTVT.

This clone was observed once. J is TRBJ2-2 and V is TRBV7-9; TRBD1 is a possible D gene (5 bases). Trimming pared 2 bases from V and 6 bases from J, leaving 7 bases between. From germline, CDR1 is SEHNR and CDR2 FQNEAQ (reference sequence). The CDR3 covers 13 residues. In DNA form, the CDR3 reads TGTGCCAGCAGCTTACAAGGGGCCGGGGAGCTGTTTTTT. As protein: CASSLQGAGELFF. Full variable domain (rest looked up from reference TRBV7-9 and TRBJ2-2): DTGVSQNPRHKITKRGQNVTFRCDPISEHNRLYWYRQTLGQGPEFLTYFQNEAQLEKSRLLSDRFSAERPKGSFSTLEIQRTEQGDSAMYLCASSLQGAGELFFGEGSRLTVL.

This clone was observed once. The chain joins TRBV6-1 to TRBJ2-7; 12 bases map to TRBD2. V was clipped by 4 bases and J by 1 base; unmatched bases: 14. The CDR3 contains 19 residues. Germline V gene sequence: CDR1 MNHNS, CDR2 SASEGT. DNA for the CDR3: TGTGCCAGCAGTGTACATACCACCTGGACTAGCGGGATATCCTACGAGCAGTACTTC. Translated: CASSVHTTWTSGISYEQYF.